These 31 T cell receptor beta chains originate from one sample sequenced in a study of response to subunit inactivated influenza vaccine. MiXCR, applied by TCRdb to the RT-PCR reads, yields one record per CDR3 protein. The sample consists of about 650,000 distinct CDR3 sequences, less than 20% of them appearing once. The material was PBMCs from blood, obtained 11 to 12 days after vaccination. The receptors were gathered from a man in his fifties who received an inactivated influenza vaccine.

The chain uses TRBV7-2 and TRBJ2-7; D ambiguous. Trimming stripped 6 bases from V and 5 bases from J, with 14 bases between. The CDR3 is 13 residues long. Germline V CDR1 and CDR2: SGHTA, FQGNSA. The CDR3 DNA reads TGTGCCAGCAGTCCAACCATCGTTCACGAGCAGTACTTC. Amino acids: CASSPTIVHEQYF.

The V call is TRBV29-1, the J call TRBJ2-2; D remains unclear. The CDR3 spans 12 residues. Germline-derived CDR1 and CDR2 are SQVTM and ANQGSEA. Deletions cut 3 bases from V and 4 bases from J, with 6 bases between. The CDR3 sequence: CSVDGFTGELFF. The CDR3 DNA reads TGCAGCGTTGATGGGTTCACCGGGGAGCTGTTTTTT.

This clonotype appeared many times. The chain uses TRBV6-1 and TRBJ2-7; TRBD2 might be the D (7 bases). The CDR3 length is 14 residues. The germline CDR1 and CDR2 sequences are MNHNS and SASEGT. V lost 6 bases to trimming and J lost 4 bases, with 16 bases between them. The CDR3 DNA is TGTGCCAGCAGCCCTAACGGGGGGCCTTACGAGCAGTACTTC. Amino acids: CASSPNGGPYEQYF.

This clonotype was seen only a few times. The chain links TRBV20-1 to TRBJ2-2, with D tentatively TRBD1 (5 bases). Germline CDR1 is DFQATT and CDR2 is SNEGSKA (reference sequence). V lost 1 base, J lost 1 base, and 7 bases lay in between. The CDR3 sequence is 14 residues long. CDR3 region: CSARGTQNTGELFF. The CDR3 nucleotides are TGCAGTGCTAGAGGGACACAGAACACCGGGGAGCTGTTTTTT.

This clonotype was observed a handful of times. The chain couples TRBV28 to TRBJ1-3; no reliable D call. The germline V gene encodes CDR1 MDHEN and CDR2 SYDVKM. The CDR3 covers 11 residues. CDR3 in DNA: TGTGGCACAAGCTCTGGAAACACCATATATTTT. Translation gives CGTSSGNTIYF.

This clonotype has a handful of counts. CDR3 DNA sequence: TGCAGTGCTAGAGGGGTAGGGCTGAACGAGCAGTACTTC. Its protein is CSARGVGLNEQYF. This chain connects TRBV20-1 to TRBJ2-7, with D uncertain. The CDR3 has 13 residues. Germline V gene sequence: CDR1 DFQATT, CDR2 SNEGSKA (reference sequence). V lost 1 base and J 5 bases, leaving 12 bases between the germline ends.

The genes are TRBV4-2 and TRBJ2-1; no clear D. CDR1 is LGHNA, CDR2 YNFKEQ, per germline. Trimming took off 5 bases at V and 5 bases at J, with 10 bases between the two ends. This CDR3 contains 13 residues. The CDR3 loop is CASSKSLDNEQFF. The CDR3, as DNA: TGTGCCAGCAGCAAAAGCCTCGACAATGAGCAGTTCTTC.

This clonotype was recorded many times. This sequence joins TRBV29-1 and TRBJ2-7, with 12 bases aligning to TRBD2. V dropped 4 bases and J dropped 4; count of bases not matched to a gene: 5. The CDR3 totals 14 residues. Germline V gene data show CDR1 as SQVTM and CDR2 as ANQGSEA. CDR3 DNA sequence: TGCAGCGTTGCCGGACTAGCGGGAAAGTACGAGCAGTACTTC. Encoded protein: CSVAGLAGKYEQYF.

The rearrangement joins TRBV7-3 to TRBJ1-1, with D perhaps matching TRBD1 (6 bases). Trimming shortened V by 5 bases and J by 10 bases, and 14 bases separated the two germline ends. Germline V gene sequence: CDR1 SGHTA, CDR2 FQGTGA. The CDR3 length is 12 residues. CDR3 protein: CASSPPRGVAFF. For the CDR3, the DNA is TGTGCCAGCAGCCCTCCCAGGGGCGTAGCTTTCTTT.

The chain employs TRBV6-1 and TRBJ1-6; TRBD1 might be the D (6 bases). V was cut by 2 bases and J by 4 bases, with 18 bases left in between. This CDR3 spans 18 amino acids. In germline, CDR1 is MNHNS, CDR2 SASEGT. The CDR3 coding sequence is TGTGCCAGCAGTGAACGAAGGGCAGGGGAAAGGTATAATTCACCCCTCCACTTT. Its translation is CASSERRAGERYNSPLHF.

The V and J genes are TRBV7-2 and TRBJ2-7, with a tentative D call TRBD2 (6 bases). There are 14 residues in the CDR3. Between the trimmed V and J ends, which lost 3 bases and 5 bases, there was a span of 14 bases. CDR1 and CDR2 (germline): SGHTA, FQGNSA. The CDR3 reads CASSFAGSLHEQYF. In nucleotides, the CDR3 is TGTGCCAGCAGCTTCGCGGGAAGCTTGCACGAGCAGTACTTC.

This clonotype has a handful of counts. The chain joins TRBV4-3 to TRBJ2-7; 9 bases map to TRBD1. The V and J ends lost 4 bases and 3 bases, in that order; junction bases with no gene match: 4. The V gene's germline CDR1 is LGHNA and CDR2 YSLEER. The CDR3 sequence is 14 residues long. The DNA of the CDR3 is TGCGCCAGCAGCCCGGGGACAGGGTACTACGAGCAGTACTTC. Protein sequence: CASSPGTGYYEQYF.

This clonotype was counted only a few times. The V and J genes are TRBV24-1 and TRBJ2-3; 7 bases agree with TRBD2. Germline CDR1 and CDR2: KGHDR and SFDVKD. This CDR3 region has 17 residues. V gave up 3 bases and J gave up 2 bases; unmatched junction bases: 10. For the CDR3, the DNA is TGTGCCACCAGTGATCCCAGTGCGGGGAGGGCCACAGATACGCAGTATTTT. It translates to CATSDPSAGRATDTQYF.

CDR3 loop: CASSSLAGTSTDTQYF. The CDR3 nucleotides read TGTGCCAGCAGCTCCCTAGCGGGTACTAGCACAGATACGCAGTATTTT. The chain joins TRBV28 to TRBJ2-3; 8 bases agree with TRBD2. The CDR3 is made up of 16 amino acids. Germline CDR1 is MDHEN and CDR2 is SYDVKM. V lost 6 bases, J lost 0 bases, and 8 bases stayed unmatched.

This clonotype was observed a few times. The chain's CDR3 is CASSLVTGIAGELFF. CDR3 coding DNA: TGTGCCAGCAGCTTAGTGACAGGGATCGCCGGGGAGCTGTTTTTT. This chain links TRBV7-8 with TRBJ2-2; the match to TRBD1 covers 7 bases. This CDR3 is built from 15 residues. Per germline, CDR1 SGHVS and CDR2 FQNEAQ. The V segment lost 1 base and the J segment 6 bases; nucleotides outside the gene matches: 5.

As for this clonotype: At one end, the junction sequence differs from germline, possibly due to a read error. The chain carries TRBV5-1 and TRBJ1-1; no clear D. The CDR3 contains 14 residues. The germline CDR1 and CDR2 sequences are SGHRS and YFSETQ. CDR3 protein: CASSLDGGRTEALF. CDR3 nucleotide sequence: TGCGCCAGCAGCTTGGACGGAGGGCGAACTGAAGCTCTCTTT.

This clonotype has more than one count but fewer than ten. J is TRBJ2-1 and V is TRBV5-1; D perhaps matches TRBD1 (7 bases). The CDR3 loop spans 14 amino acids. Deletions cut 4 bases from V and 15 bases from J, with 23 bases between. The germline V gene encodes CDR1 SGHRS and CDR2 YFSETQ. The CDR3 region is CASSQKVDREELFF. CDR3 nucleotide sequence: TGCGCCAGCAGCCAGAAGGTCGACAGGGAGGAACTGTTCTTC.

This clonotype has more than one count but fewer than ten. The chain employs TRBV6-1 and TRBJ2-4; D uncertain. In germline, CDR1 is MNHNS, CDR2 SASEGT. The germline V and J ends were trimmed by 6 bases and 5 bases, with 17 bases remaining between them. This CDR3 comprises 15 residues. CDR3 bases: TGTGCCAGCAGCCGTAGACCTATTAGGGAAAACATTCAGTACTTC. Amino acid sequence: CASSRRPIRENIQYF.

This clonotype was detected ten times or more. J is TRBJ1-4 and V is TRBV11-2, with D uncertain. Germline lookup yields CDR1 SGHAT and CDR2 FQNNGV. The CDR3 runs to 14 residues. V lost 2 bases and J lost 5, with 9 bases in between. The CDR3 DNA sequence: TGTGCCAGCAGCTTAACGAGAGGGAATGAAAAACTGTTTTTT. It codes for CASSLTRGNEKLFF.

V gene TRBV5-1 combines with J gene TRBJ2-1, with D maybe TRBD1 (5 bases). Germline V gives CDR1 SGHRS, CDR2 YFSETQ. V was clipped by 2 bases and J by 0 bases, with 6 bases between them. The length of the CDR3 is 14 residues. The CDR3 nucleotides are TGCGCCAGCAGCTTCGACAGCTCCTACAATGAGCAGTTCTTC. This gives the protein CASSFDSSYNEQFF.

This chain connects TRBV15 to TRBJ2-1, with D hard to call. This CDR3 has 15 amino acids. CDR1 is LNHNV, CDR2 YYDKDF, per germline (reference sequence). V was cut by 0 bases and J by 7 bases, with 13 bases left in between. CDR3: CATSREWAVGNEQFF. Here the CDR3 DNA reads TGTGCCACCAGCAGAGAATGGGCCGTAGGGAATGAGCAGTTCTTC.

In this sample, this clonotype turned up many times. As DNA, the CDR3 is TGTGCCAGCAGTTACTCGACAGGCCAGGTTCAAAAACTGTTTTTT. This gives the protein CASSYSTGQVQKLFF. The genes are TRBV6-5 and TRBJ1-4; D is possibly TRBD1 (6 bases). Germline lookup yields CDR1 MNHEY and CDR2 SVGAGI. The V and J ends lost 0 bases and 9 bases respectively, with 14 bases between them. CDR3 length: 15 residues.

This clonotype was counted a few times. The chain has TRBV6-2 or TRBV6-3 and TRBJ2-3; no clear D. With 11 bases removed from V and 2 bases from J, the gap between germline ends came to 14 bases. The germline gives CDR1 MNHEY, CDR2 SVGEGT. The CDR3 loop spans 13 amino acids. The CDR3 nucleotides are TGTGCCCCCCGCCCCTCGGACACAGATACGCAGTATTTT. This encodes CAPRPSDTDTQYF.

This clonotype was seen only a few times. This sequence joins TRBV3-1 and TRBJ2-3; the match to TRBD2 covers 10 bases. Germline trimming cut 4 bases from V and 4 bases from J; bases unmatched to any gene: 2. The germline V gene has CDR1 LGHDT and CDR2 YNNKEL (reference sequence). The CDR3 covers 14 residues. CDR3 DNA: TGTGCCAGCAGCCCACTAGCGGGGCCAGATACGCAGTATTTT. Amino acids: CASSPLAGPDTQYF.

This clonotype occurred a few times. The chain recombines TRBV4-1 with TRBJ2-7; D is perhaps TRBD1 or TRBD2 (6 bases each). Germline V lookup: CDR1 MGHRA, CDR2 YSYEKL. V lost 5 bases to trimming and J lost 3 bases, with 11 bases between them. This CDR3 is 13 amino acids long. This chain's CDR3 is CASSTRGDYEQYF. In DNA form, the CDR3 reads TGCGCCAGCAGCACAAGGGGGGACTACGAGCAGTACTTC.

The sample holds a few counts of this clonotype. The J gene is TRBJ2-3, the V gene TRBV7-9; possibly TRBD1 for D (5 bases). Germline V CDR1 and CDR2: SEHNR, FQNEAQ (reference sequence). Trimming shortened V by 4 bases and J by 5 bases, and 10 bases separated the two germline ends. The CDR3 has 13 residues. The chain's CDR3 is CASSWQGVDTQYF. The CDR3 bases are TGTGCCAGCAGCTGGCAAGGGGTAGATACGCAGTATTTT.

This clonotype was detected only a few times. The CDR3 nucleotides are TGCGCCAGCAGCCAAGATACTTTTTTTGGCAATCAGCCCCAGCATTTT. Amino acids: CASSQDTFFGNQPQHF. The J gene is TRBJ1-5, the V gene TRBV4-3; D remains unclear. Trimming took 0 bases from V and 2 from J, leaving 11 bases between them. From germline, CDR1 is LGHNA and CDR2 YSLEER. The CDR3 is 16 residues long.

The chain is built from TRBV11-2 and TRBJ2-3; D may correspond to TRBD1 or TRBD2 (6 bases each). The V gene's germline CDR1 is SGHAT and CDR2 FQNNGV. Trimming took off 2 bases at V and 1 base at J, with 19 bases between the two ends. The CDR3 length is 18 residues. DNA of the CDR3: TGTGCCAGCAGCTTAAGGGGGGACGGGGACCTCCGCACAGATACGCAGTATTTT. Translated, it gives CASSLRGDGDLRTDTQYF.

The table lists this clonotype with a few counts. The CDR3 DNA follows: TGTGCCAGCAGCAAAGGACTGGGGAATTACAATGAGCAGTTCTTC. Its protein is CASSKGLGNYNEQFF. The V call is TRBV9, the J call TRBJ2-1; tentatively, D is TRBD2 (5 bases). Deletions cut 4 bases from V and 4 bases from J, with 15 bases between. This CDR3 comprises 15 residues. Germline V gene data show CDR1 as SGDLS and CDR2 as YYNGEE.

There are a few counts of this clonotype. The chain joins TRBV29-1 to TRBJ2-5; D gene unclear. The CDR3 loop spans 12 amino acids. Trimming took off 7 bases at V and 1 base at J, with 10 bases between the two ends. Germline values: CDR1 SQVTM, CDR2 ANQGSEA. In nucleotides, the CDR3 is TGCAGCGCCCGCCCGTTCCAAGAGACCCAGTACTTC. Residues: CSARPFQETQYF.

This clonotype was counted only a few times. The chain is built from TRBV3-1 and TRBJ2-1; 8 positions agree with TRBD2. The V gene's germline CDR1 is LGHDT and CDR2 YNNKEL (reference sequence). The junction had 6 bases not matched to a gene; V was cut back by 0 bases and J by 8 bases. This CDR3 is built from 15 residues. The CDR3 loop reads CASSQDGTRGDEQFF. DNA of the CDR3: TGTGCCAGCAGCCAAGATGGGACTAGAGGCGATGAGCAGTTCTTC.